The TCR beta chain under discussion was sequenced for a study of T-cell reconstitution after alpha-beta-depleted transplantation in children. The V gene's germline CDR1 is SQVTM and CDR2 ANQGSEA. Germline trimming cut 7 bases from V and 4 bases from J; bases unmatched to any gene: 4. The CDR3 sequence is 13 residues long. The TCRbeta library was prepared with unique molecular identifiers. One entry per CDR3 protein results from TCRdb running MiXCR on the PCR reads. Counted here are about 490,000 distinct CDR3 sequences, approximately 10% occurring once; the ten biggest clones make up roughly 2%. The sequence came from a child between 2 and 9 years old with inherited bone marrow failure, due to receive a stem cell transplant. This chain connects TRBV29-1 to TRBJ2-1; 10 nucleotides agree with TRBD2. The sample in question was PBMCs, obtained before TCRalphabeta/CD19-depleted stem cell transplant. DNA for the CDR3: TGCAGCGCTTCTAGCGGGGGATACAATGAGCAGTTCTTC. Its protein is CSASSGGYNEQFF.